This T cell receptor beta chain was sequenced for a study of cytomegalovirus exposure and HLA in healthy donors. V dropped 3 bases and J dropped 7; count of bases not matched to a gene: 10. The CDR3 totals 16 residues. The V gene's germline CDR1 is MNHEY and CDR2 SMNVEV (reference sequence). Regarding the study as a whole: Earlier analysis looked at TCR beta V segments, and most were productive about 87% or about 30% of the time. The dataset shows that most TCR sequences were rare, while some public TCRs occurred in many donors. Excluded were some V segments that proved indistinguishable, including TRBV6-2 and TRBV6-3.

A note on this clone: Its antigen is as yet unknown.

The PCR used 60 Vbeta and 13 Jbeta primers. Libraries were prepared by immunoSEQ multiplex PCR; TCRdb keeps only in-frame clonotypes and omits some of them. The sample contains 150,000 or so clones, approximately 70% of which appear only once. This clonotype originated in a woman under 30 in good health and CMV-seronegative. The V gene is TRBV27, the J gene TRBJ2-5; TRBD2 matches 11 bases. The sample taken for sequencing was PBMCs. CDR3 sequence (DNA): TGTGCCAGCAGTTTCTCGCTAGCGGGGGGCCTAGGGACCCAGTACTTC. This encodes CASSFSLAGGLGTQYF.